These 18 T cell receptor beta chains were all obtained from the same sample, sequenced in a study of cytomegalovirus exposure and HLA in healthy donors. 13 Jbeta primers and 60 Vbeta primers were used for the PCR. Produced via immunoSEQ multiplex PCR; TCRdb's table is partial and in-frame only. The sample has over 100,000 clones. Sequencing was carried out using PBMCs. Receptors were obtained from a man younger than 35 in good health and CMV-seronegative.

The chain has TRBV28 and TRBJ2-1; TRBD2 is a possible D gene (5 bases). V was trimmed by 5 bases and J by 8 bases, leaving 13 bases between them. The CDR3 is 13 residues long. The germline V gene has CDR1 MDHEN and CDR2 SYDVKM. The CDR3 nucleotides read TGTGCCAGCAGTGGAGGCGGCCTTTATGAGCAGTTCTTC. It is translated as CASSGGGLYEQFF.

V and J are TRBV28 and TRBJ1-4, with 8 bases lining up with TRBD1. Germline CDR1 reads MDHEN; CDR2 reads SYDVKM. The CDR3 has 16 residues. The ends lost 1 base at V and 8 bases at J; junction bases unmatched: 9. CDR3 DNA sequence: TGTGCCAGCAGTTTATCAGACAGGGGCCTTGGGGAAAAACTGTTTTTT. It specifies CASSLSDRGLGEKLFF. The whole variable domain, remainder taken from reference TRBV28 and TRBJ1-4, is DVKVTQSSRYLVKRTGEKVFLECVQDMDHENMFWYRQDPGLGLRLIYFSYDVKMKEKGDIPEGYSVSREKKERFSLILESASTNQTSMYLCASSLSDRGLGEKLFFGSGTQLSVL.

The chain couples TRBV6-5 to TRBJ1-4; 8 bases fit TRBD1. Germline V gene sequence: CDR1 MNHEY, CDR2 SVGAGI. The J segment lost 3 bases and the V segment lost 3 bases, leaving 6 bases of the junction unmatched. CDR3 length: 16 residues. The CDR3: CASSYQGALANEKLFF. In DNA form, the CDR3 reads TGTGCCAGCAGTTATCAGGGGGCACTCGCTAATGAAAAACTGTTTTTT.

This chain links TRBV5-8 with TRBJ1-6, with TRBD1 matching over 9 bases. The CDR3 is 16 residues long. Germline CDR1 reads SGHTS; CDR2 reads YDEGEE. J gave up 6 bases and V 0 bases, and 4 bases lay outside the gene matches. In nucleotides, the CDR3 is TGTGCCAGCAGCTTGGCAACAGGGGGCAGTAATTCACCCCTCCACTTT. It yields the protein CASSLATGGSNSPLHF.

The chain employs TRBV5-5 and TRBJ2-1, with a possible D match to TRBD2 (6 bases). The CDR3 length is 13 residues. V lost 4 bases to trimming and J lost 7 bases, with 12 bases between them. Germline V CDR1 and CDR2: SGHKS, YYEKEE (reference sequence). In nucleotides, the CDR3 is TGTGCCAGCAGCCCATTGCGGGGTAATGAGCAGTTCTTC. It encodes CASSPLRGNEQFF.

The chain uses TRBV29-1 and TRBJ2-7; 10 bases are a match to TRBD2. Germline CDR1 SQVTM, CDR2 ANQGSEA. This CDR3 region has 17 residues. Unmatched junction bases numbered 14, after V lost 4 bases and J lost 2 bases. DNA of the CDR3: TGCAGCGTTGGGACGCATTCACCTAGCGGGGGAACCTACGAGCAGTACTTC. Its translation: CSVGTHSPSGGTYEQYF.

The CDR3 sequence: CASSQGQGTDTQYF. CDR3 nucleotides: TGTGCCAGCTCTCAGGGACAGGGAACAGATACGCAGTATTTT. The chain joins TRBV18 to TRBJ2-3, with TRBD1 matching over 9 bases. The CDR3 consists of 14 residues. The V segment lost 6 bases and the J segment 3 bases; nucleotides outside the gene matches: 4. CDR1 KGHSH and CDR2 LQKENI come from the germline V gene.

The chain is built from TRBV7-2 and TRBJ2-7; TRBD1 aligns across 10 bases. V lost 6 bases to trimming and J lost 3 bases; unmatched junction nucleotides: 8. CDR1 is SGHTA and CDR2 is FQGNSA in the germline V gene. This CDR3 has 15 amino acids. The CDR3 DNA reads TGTGCCAGCAGTCAGACCGGGACAGGGGACTACGAGCAGTACTTC. Translated: CASSQTGTGDYEQYF.

The chain couples TRBV28 to TRBJ2-2, with 10 bases lining up with TRBD1. CDR3 size: 16 residues. CDR1 and CDR2 from the germline V gene are MDHEN and SYDVKM. Trimming removed 7 bases from V and 6 bases from J; junction bases left unmatched: 11. CDR3 sequence (DNA): TGTGCCAGCACCCTCCACCCGGGACAGGGGTCCGGGGAGCTGTTTTTT. This gives the protein CASTLHPGQGSGELFF.

The rearrangement links TRBV5-1 to TRBJ1-5, with D uncertain. This CDR3 is 13 amino acids long. CDR1 and CDR2 (germline): SGHRS, YFSETQ. Trimming pared 0 bases from V and 5 bases from J, leaving 6 bases between. The CDR3, as DNA: TGCGCCAGCAGCTTGGATCCGGATCAGCCCCAGCATTTT. Its translation: CASSLDPDQPQHF.

The J gene is TRBJ1-4, the V gene TRBV7-9; the D gene is possibly TRBD1 (5 bases). Germline loops: CDR1 SEHNR, CDR2 FQNEAQ (reference sequence). V lost 1 base to trimming and J lost 4 bases, with 7 bases between them. The CDR3 has 14 residues. The CDR3 is CASSLGRDNEKLFF. The CDR3 DNA is TGTGCCAGCAGCTTAGGCAGGGATAATGAAAAACTGTTTTTT.

This chain connects TRBV6-1 to TRBJ1-1, with 9 positions matching TRBD1. Germline CDR1 MNHNS, CDR2 SASEGT. V was clipped by 9 bases and J by 5 bases; unmatched bases: 10. This CDR3 is built from 14 residues. CDR3 residues: CASRWTGAGTEAFF. In DNA form, the CDR3 reads TGTGCCAGTAGATGGACAGGGGCAGGGACTGAAGCTTTCTTT.

The J gene is TRBJ2-1, the V gene TRBV10-3; D is uncertain. The CDR3 consists of 17 residues. Trimming stripped 0 bases from V and 0 bases from J, with 12 bases between. Germline-derived CDR1 and CDR2 are ENHRY and SYGVKD. The CDR3 reads CAISESMAASSYNEQFF. In DNA, the CDR3 is TGTGCCATCAGTGAGTCGATGGCGGCTTCCTCCTACAATGAGCAGTTCTTC.

The rearrangement joins TRBV5-6 to TRBJ2-2; weak D call: TRBD2 (7 bases). CDR3 size: 14 residues. The V and J ends lost 4 bases and 9 bases respectively, with 16 bases between them. The germline V gene encodes CDR1 SGHDT and CDR2 YYEEEE. CDR3 in DNA: TGTGCCAGCAGCCCCGGAGGGGGGGATCGGGAGCTGTTTTTT. Translated: CASSPGGGDRELFF. Full variable domain (rest looked up from reference TRBV5-6 and TRBJ2-2): DAGVTQSPTHLIKTRGQQVTLRCSPKSGHDTVSWYQQALGQGPQFIFQYYEEEERQRGNFPDRFSGHQFPNYSSELNVNALLLGDSALYLCASSPGGGDRELFFGEGSRLTVL.

J is TRBJ2-1 and V is TRBV29-1; the match to TRBD1 covers 8 bases. The germline V gene has CDR1 SQVTM and CDR2 ANQGSEA. Germline trimming cut 6 bases from V and 2 bases from J; bases unmatched to any gene: 6. This CDR3 contains 14 residues. Written as DNA, the CDR3 is TGCAGCGTCTCCGGGACAGGAACCTACAATGAGCAGTTCTTC. Protein: CSVSGTGTYNEQFF.

The genes are TRBV23-1 and TRBJ1-1; tentative D call: TRBD1 (5 bases). TRBV23-1 is an ORF; its function is uncertain. This CDR3 has 15 residues. Trimming pared 2 bases from V and 3 bases from J, leaving 13 bases between. The CDR3 DNA reads TGCGCCAGCAGTCAACGACCCAGGGCGGACACTGAAGCTTTCTTT. Its protein is CASSQRPRADTEAFF.

V and J are TRBV5-4 and TRBJ2-1, with TRBD2 matching over 10 bases. CDR1 SGHNT and CDR2 YYREEE come from the germline V gene (reference sequence). The V segment lost 2 bases and the J segment 6 bases; nucleotides outside the gene matches: 2. The CDR3 totals 14 residues. The CDR3 here is CASSLAGGGNEQFF. In nucleotides, the CDR3 is TGTGCCAGCAGCTTAGCGGGAGGGGGCAATGAGCAGTTCTTC. Drawing the rest from reference TRBV5-4 and TRBJ2-1, the complete variable domain is ETGVTQSPTHLIKTRGQQVTLRCSSQSGHNTVSWYQQALGQGPQFIFQYYREEENGRGNFPPRFSGLQFPNYSSELNVNALELDDSALYLCASSLAGGGNEQFFGPGTRLTVL.

This chain uses TRBV14 with TRBJ1-4; possible D gene TRBD1, 6 bases. V lost 0 bases and J lost 8, with 13 bases in between. This CDR3 has 15 residues. From germline, CDR1 is SGHDN and CDR2 FVKESK. The CDR3 spells CASSQDRGRWEKLFF. Here the CDR3 DNA reads TGTGCCAGCAGCCAAGACAGGGGAAGATGGGAAAAACTGTTTTTT.